Below, 27 T cell receptor beta chains from the same sample are listed, as sequenced in a study of shared clonotypes between healthy human individuals. Assay: immunoSEQ multiplex PCR; the TCRdb copy retains only in-frame clones and omits some. The table lists roughly 2.1 million clones, about 93% of them singletons, with roughly 1.8% in the top ten. It was CD45RO-negative cells, positively selected for CCR7, that made up naive CD8 cells, with terminally differentiated effector memory CD45RA+ cells excluded. Specimen: naive CD8+ T cells from PBMCs. These receptors all stem from a man between 18 and 29 years old in good health. Some clones in this sample may be carry-over from other donors' samples.

V gene TRBV15 combines with J gene TRBJ1-5; D gene uncertain. V gave up 8 bases and J gave up 0 bases, with 17 bases separating them. The CDR3 consists of 16 residues. Germline V gene sequence: CDR1 LNHNV, CDR2 YYDKDF (reference sequence). Here the CDR3 reads CATAASGSVSNQPQHF. CDR3 coding DNA: TGTGCCACCGCCGCTAGTGGTTCCGTTAGCAATCAGCCCCAGCATTTT. Full variable domain (missing parts from reference TRBV15 and TRBJ1-5): DAMVIQNPRYQVTQFGKPVTLSCSQTLNHNVMYWYQQKSSQAPKLLFHYYDKDFNNEADTPDNFQSRRPNTSFCFLDIRSPGLGDTAMYLCATAASGSVSNQPQHFGDGTRLSIL.

The J gene is TRBJ2-1, the V gene TRBV6-1; 7 nucleotides match TRBD1. The length of the CDR3 is 16 residues. Germline V lookup: CDR1 MNHNS, CDR2 SASEGT. Germline trimming cut 3 bases from V and 3 bases from J; bases unmatched to any gene: 8. For the CDR3, the DNA is TGTGCCAGCAGTGAGGACAGGTCCTCCAGCTACAATGAGCAGTTCTTC. Protein product: CASSEDRSSSYNEQFF.

This chain links TRBV5-1 with TRBJ1-4; D is uncertain. Trimming removed 2 bases from V and 0 bases from J, with 8 bases in between. This CDR3 has 15 amino acids. Germline values: CDR1 SGHRS, CDR2 YFSETQ. CDR3: CASSFNRATNEKLFF. CDR3 nucleotide sequence: TGCGCCAGCAGCTTCAACAGAGCAACTAATGAAAAACTGTTTTTT. Using reference TRBV5-1 and TRBJ1-4 for the parts outside the CDR3, the full variable domain is KAGVTQTPRYLIKTRGQQVTLSCSPISGHRSVSWYQQTPGQGLQFLFEYFSETQRNKGNFPGRFSGRQFSNSRSEMNVSTLELGDSALYLCASSFNRATNEKLFFGSGTQLSVL.

The V gene is TRBV27, the J gene TRBJ2-2; perhaps D is TRBD1 or TRBD2 (5 bases each). The V gene lost 7 bases and the J gene lost 5 bases, with 17 bases spanning the gap. The CDR3 spans 15 residues. Germline CDR1 is MNHEY and CDR2 is SMNVEV (reference sequence). CDR3 DNA sequence: TGTGCCAGCAAGTGGTGGGGGATAGGTACCGGGGAGCTGTTTTTT. Residues: CASKWWGIGTGELFF.

The chain combines TRBV15 with TRBJ2-3; D tentatively reads TRBD1 or TRBD2 (5 bases each). This CDR3 spans 16 amino acids. Trimming stripped 3 bases from V and 1 base from J, with 14 bases between. CDR1 is LNHNV, CDR2 YYDKDF, per germline (reference sequence). The CDR3 is CATSSREGIGTDTQYF. CDR3 coding DNA: TGTGCCACCAGCAGCCGAGAGGGGATAGGCACAGATACGCAGTATTTT.

This rearrangement joins TRBV4-1 to TRBJ1-2; the match to TRBD1 covers 9 bases. With V trimmed by 1 base and J by 3 bases, 15 bases remained unmatched. Germline CDR1 MGHRA, CDR2 YSYEKL. The CDR3 extends over 19 amino acids. CDR3 DNA sequence: TGCGCCAGCAGCCAAGTATCGCCCTCCGTGGGGACAGGGTACTATGGCTACACCTTC. It yields the protein CASSQVSPSVGTGYYGYTF.

This clone was counted once. The CDR3 DNA sequence: TGCGCCAGCAGCTTTACCGGGACAGCAGACACAGATACGCAGTATTTT. Its translation: CASSFTGTADTDTQYF. V and J are TRBV5-1 and TRBJ2-3; 7 bases align to TRBD1. Germline CDR1 is SGHRS and CDR2 is YFSETQ. V lost 2 bases and J lost 2; bases outside the gene matches: 8. The CDR3 has 16 amino acids.

Remarks on this clone: The same CDR3 also results from other DNA sequences found in this sample. The V call is TRBV9, the J call TRBJ2-2; D possibly corresponds to TRBD1 (6 bases). CDR3 length: 15 amino acids. Germline V gene sequence: CDR1 SGDLS, CDR2 YYNGEE. V was pared by 5 bases and J by 0 bases, with 11 bases between. This CDR3 is CASSSGTTNTGELFF. The CDR3, as DNA: TGTGCCAGCAGTTCCGGGACAACGAACACCGGGGAGCTGTTTTTT.

The chain combines TRBV4-1 with TRBJ2-1, with TRBD2 matching 7 bases. This CDR3 is 19 amino acids long. V lost 1 base and J lost 12; bases outside the gene matches: 24. Germline V gene data show CDR1 as MGHRA and CDR2 as YSYEKL. CDR3 DNA sequence: TGCGCCAGCAGCCAAGTTTTAGCGGGTTTTATGCCGAACAATGAAGGGCAGTTCTTC. It is translated as CASSQVLAGFMPNNEGQFF.

Only one count was recorded for this clone. The genes are TRBV27 and TRBJ2-7, with 12 nucleotides matching TRBD2. CDR3 length: 15 residues. Per germline, CDR1 MNHEY and CDR2 SMNVEV (reference sequence). The V gene end was trimmed by 5 bases and the J gene end by 7 bases; junction bases not matched to a gene: 9. The CDR3 DNA reads as TGTGCCAGCAGTCCTCGACTAGCGGGAGAGGGTGAGCAGTACTTC. As protein: CASSPRLAGEGEQYF.

This chain connects TRBV19 to TRBJ2-7; D ambiguous. The CDR3 is made up of 14 amino acids. The V end was cut by 3 bases, the J end by 2 bases, with 11 bases between. The germline V gene encodes CDR1 LNHDA and CDR2 SQIVND (reference sequence). The CDR3 region has the DNA TGTGCCAGTAGTATCGGGCCAGCTGCCTACGAGCAGTACTTC. Its translation is CASSIGPAAYEQYF.

This chain connects TRBV7-8 to TRBJ2-3; no firm D call. This CDR3 contains 17 residues. V lost 5 bases and J 0 bases, leaving 18 bases between the germline ends. Germline values: CDR1 SGHVS, CDR2 FQNEAQ. CDR3 region: CASSPLYGQPSTDTQYF. The CDR3 coding sequence is TGTGCCAGCAGCCCCCTCTATGGCCAGCCGAGCACAGATACGCAGTATTTT.

This clone has a single count. The genes are TRBV9 and TRBJ2-1; TRBD2 matches at 7 bases. The CDR3 has 15 residues. Germline CDR1 is SGDLS and CDR2 is YYNGEE. With V trimmed by 0 bases and J by 9 bases, 9 bases remained unmatched. The DNA of the CDR3 is TGTGCCAGCAGCGTAGGTTGGAGGGAGGGTGGTGAGCAGTTCTTC. Translated, it gives CASSVGWREGGEQFF.

On this clone itself: At the DNA level, this CDR3 is encoded by other sequences in the same sample as well. The rearrangement links TRBV9 to TRBJ2-7; D might be TRBD2 (6 bases). Germline-derived CDR1 and CDR2 are SGDLS and YYNGEE. The CDR3 loop spans 15 amino acids. V gave up 0 bases and J gave up 2 bases, with 12 bases separating them. The CDR3 protein is CASSVAAGATYEQYF. For the CDR3, the DNA is TGTGCCAGCAGCGTAGCAGCGGGCGCAACCTACGAGCAGTACTTC.

The chain combines TRBV9 with TRBJ2-1; 8 bases are a match to TRBD2. This CDR3 contains 15 residues. Germline assignment: CDR1 SGDLS and CDR2 YYNGEE. V lost 6 bases to trimming and J lost 4 bases; unmatched junction nucleotides: 9. The CDR3 DNA reads as TGTGCCAGCAACCAAGCGGGAGACGTTTACAATGAGCAGTTCTTC. Amino acid sequence: CASNQAGDVYNEQFF. The entire variable domain, with the rest obtained from reference TRBV9 and TRBJ2-1, is as follows: DSGVTQTPKHLITATGQRVTLRCSPRSGDLSVYWYQQSLDQGLQFLIQYYNGEERAKGNILERFSAQQFPDLHSELNLSSLELGDSALYFCASNQAGDVYNEQFFGPGTRLTVL.

V gene TRBV29-1 combines with J gene TRBJ2-3; maybe TRBD2 (5 bases). The germline CDR1 and CDR2 sequences are SQVTM and ANQGSEA. Trimming took off 6 bases at V and 4 bases at J, with 14 bases between the two ends. The CDR3 length is 13 residues. CDR3 coding DNA: TGCAGCGTCCCGACTCAGAGGGCAGATACGCAGTATTTT. Residues: CSVPTQRADTQYF.

Note on this clone: The same CDR3 arises from other DNA sequences in this sample as well. This chain connects TRBV9 to TRBJ2-1; 7 bases match TRBD1. Unmatched junction bases numbered 1, after V lost 0 bases and J lost 7 bases. This CDR3 has 13 residues. Germline V gene sequence: CDR1 SGDLS, CDR2 YYNGEE. The CDR3 sequence is CASSVGRGNEQFF. The CDR3 bases are TGTGCCAGCAGCGTAGGCAGGGGGAATGAGCAGTTCTTC.

The chain is built from TRBV7-9 and TRBJ1-1; D is uncertain. Germline CDR1 SEHNR, CDR2 FQNEAQ (reference sequence). The germline V and J ends were trimmed by 4 bases and 0 bases, with 12 bases remaining between them. The CDR3 spans 15 residues. CDR3 in DNA: TGTGCCAGCAGCTGGCCCCCAAGGGTGAACACTGAAGCTTTCTTT. As protein: CASSWPPRVNTEAFF.

This sequence joins TRBV6-5 and TRBJ2-5; TRBD1 aligns across 7 bases. Germline V lookup: CDR1 MNHEY, CDR2 SVGAGI. The CDR3 runs 14 residues. V shed 2 bases and J 4 bases; nucleotides not matched to a gene: 4. The CDR3 spells CASSYRGPRETQYF. The CDR3 DNA reads TGTGCCAGCAGTTACAGGGGGCCGCGAGAGACCCAGTACTTC.

The chain links TRBV19 to TRBJ2-1; TRBD2 agrees at 9 bases. Germline-derived CDR1 and CDR2 are LNHDA and SQIVND (reference sequence). V trimming: 2 bases; J trimming: 4 bases; junction bases outside the gene matches: 12. CDR3 length: 18 amino acids. The CDR3 protein is CASSISGPSGARYNEQFF. The CDR3 DNA reads TGTGCCAGTAGTATAAGCGGGCCTAGCGGGGCCAGATACAATGAGCAGTTCTTC. The full variable domain, with the rest looked up from reference TRBV19 and TRBJ2-1, is DGGITQSPKYLFRKEGQNVTLSCEQNLNHDAMYWYRQDPGQGLRLIYYSQIVNDFQKGDIAEGYSVSREKKESFPLTVTSAQKNPTAFYLCASSISGPSGARYNEQFFGPGTRLTVL.

V is TRBV19 and J is TRBJ2-1; D gene unclear. Germline lookup yields CDR1 LNHDA and CDR2 SQIVND (reference sequence). V lost 3 bases and J lost 2, with 11 bases in between. This CDR3 comprises 15 residues. CDR3 amino acids: CASSILGKAYNEQFF. CDR3 bases: TGTGCCAGTAGTATCTTGGGGAAGGCCTACAATGAGCAGTTCTTC.

The rearrangement uses TRBV14 and TRBJ2-2, with TRBD1 identical over 7 bases. Germline-derived CDR1 and CDR2 are SGHDN and FVKESK. V lost 0 bases and J lost 1; bases outside the gene matches: 8. This CDR3 contains 18 residues. CDR3: CASSQDWNRGLNTGELFF. DNA of the CDR3: TGTGCCAGCAGCCAAGATTGGAACAGGGGTTTGAACACCGGGGAGCTGTTTTTT.

The chain employs TRBV28 and TRBJ2-1; 10 bases fit TRBD1. The CDR3 has 14 amino acids. Looked up from germline, CDR1 is MDHEN and CDR2 is SYDVKM. The V and J ends lost 5 bases and 12 bases, in that order; junction bases with no gene match: 10. CDR3 in amino acids: CASSRQGAFSGQFF. The CDR3 DNA follows: TGTGCCAGCAGTCGACAGGGGGCATTCAGTGGGCAGTTCTTC.

This chain links TRBV27 with TRBJ2-2; 10 bases are shared with TRBD1. CDR3 length equals 15 residues. V lost 6 bases to trimming and J lost 4 bases; unmatched junction nucleotides: 5. The V gene's germline CDR1 is MNHEY and CDR2 SMNVEV (reference sequence). The CDR3, as DNA: TGTGCCAGCAGGGGGACAGGGGATCTCACCGGGGAGCTGTTTTTT. Its protein is CASRGTGDLTGELFF.

V usage is TRBV7-9 and J usage is TRBJ2-7, with 8 bases fitting TRBD1. The V segment lost 5 bases and the J segment 5 bases; nucleotides outside the gene matches: 11. Germline lookup yields CDR1 SEHNR and CDR2 FQNEAQ (reference sequence). The CDR3 has 15 residues. The CDR3 coding sequence is TGTGCCAGCAGCGCTTTGACAGGGGTTTACCACGAGCAGTACTTC. Protein product: CASSALTGVYHEQYF.

Regarding this clone: Different DNA sequences within this sample yield the same CDR3. The chain combines TRBV9 with TRBJ2-7; D not certain. Trimming cost V 4 bases and J 0 bases, with 11 bases left between them. Germline CDR1 and CDR2: SGDLS and YYNGEE. The CDR3 covers 14 residues. The CDR3 DNA reads as TGTGCCAGCAGCCCCCTCCTCAGCTCCTACGAGCAGTACTTC. Translating gives CASSPLLSSYEQYF. Based on the CDR3 plus reference TRBV9 and TRBJ2-7, the full variable domain is DSGVTQTPKHLITATGQRVTLRCSPRSGDLSVYWYQQSLDQGLQFLIQYYNGEERAKGNILERFSAQQFPDLHSELNLSSLELGDSALYFCASSPLLSSYEQYFGPGTRLTVT.

The V gene is TRBV29-1, the J gene TRBJ2-5; 9 bases line up with TRBD2. The germline gives CDR1 SQVTM, CDR2 ANQGSEA. The CDR3 consists of 14 residues. With V trimmed by 3 bases and J by 5 bases, 7 bases remained unmatched. CDR3 amino acids: CSVDAREGQETQYF. CDR3 coding DNA: TGCAGCGTTGATGCGCGGGAGGGCCAGGAGACCCAGTACTTC.